This TCR beta chain was found in a study of prognosis after radiotherapy for stage I lung cancer (dated by TCRdb to the early 2020s). Background for the entire study: Between early 2018 and early 2019, over 15 patients with stage I NSCLC were enrolled in Nanjing, China. In 12 to 15 patients the disease was a newly diagnosed primary stage I lung tumor, whereas a few had oligometastatic NSCLC following surgical resection of the primary tumor. Every patient was deemed medically inoperable, 12 to 13 because of comorbidities and 7 because they refused surgery. The cohort comprised over ten men and five or six women with a median age of nearly 75 years, ranging from roughly 50 to 84 years. Squamous cell carcinoma histology was identified in 7 or 8 patients, and adenocarcinoma histology was identified in about 12 patients. Image-guided IMRT or VMAT was used to deliver SBRT in 3 to 5 fractions at a biologically effective dose of at least 100 Gy. Concurrent therapy was not administered to any patient alongside SBRT. Four of the 19 patients developed distant metastases after SBRT, at a median of around 7 months; the other 15 showed no significant progression. Peripheral blood TCR beta repertoires were profiled in stage I NSCLC patients before and after stereotactic body radiotherapy, and the repertoires were related to distant failure. A total of around 40 blood samples from 19 patients were sequenced, with one sample obtained before and one obtained after SBRT for each patient.

Two rounds of multiplex PCR were used to amplify the TCR beta CDR3 region from genomic DNA. In the first round of PCR, primers specific to each TRBV and TRBJ gene were used, and the primer sequences are filed in Chinese patent CN105087789A. The second PCR round used universal primers. The Roche High Pure PCR Template Preparation Kit was used to extract genomic DNA from the frozen PBMCs. The libraries underwent paired-end sequencing with 151 bp reads on an Illumina HiSeq 3000. On the authors' methods: CutAdapt was used to discard raw reads that did not contain the multiplex PCR primer sequences. Using PEAR, the high-quality paired reads were merged into contigs. By aligning each contig to reference sequences, MiXCR assigned the TRB V, D and J gene segments to that contig. To remove sequencing errors, CDR3 sequences were clustered according to base quality and sequence similarity. Shannon entropy normalized by the natural log of productive TCR sequence number was used as the measure of diversity. Clonality was defined as one minus Shannon entropy divided by the natural log of the number of unique clonotypes. The Youden index of ROC curves was used to select progression-free survival cut-offs for repertoire metrics, and analyses were performed in R 3.5.3. TCRdb redid the processing of the public reads, applying fastp at Q25 and MiXCR, and retained in-frame beta chains. Rows with one shared CDR3 protein collapse into an entry with the most common genes and DNA. None of the V and J calls come from the authors' own analysis; TCRdb made them. Within this sample are 15,000 to 20,000 distinct CDR3 sequences, with roughly 26% of them counted one time only. The ten largest clones take up less than 25% of the sample.

Findings and caveats that apply to the study as a whole: The study was limited by the small cohort and short follow-up, and independent validation of the study findings is required. TRBV and TRBJ usage frequencies reportedly differed by metastasis status, in two V genes at baseline and in nine V and two J genes after SBRT. No determination of tumor specificity was made for expanded TCR clones. No adjustment for multiple comparisons was applied to any of the reported P values. Post-SBRT Shannon entropy and its change from baseline were lower in patients who developed distant metastases; baseline Shannon entropy was not associated with metastases. A decrease in unique TCR clone counts was observed after SBRT (median about 9,400 before versus around 6,900 after; Wilcoxon paired P=0.011).

No patient had a history of other malignancies or prior chemotherapy or radiotherapy, and all had node-negative disease on CT and PET/CT. Roughly 5.9 milliliters of peripheral venous blood were drawn into EDTA tubes at each of two time points. Ficoll-Paque Plus density-gradient centrifugation was used to isolate PBMCs. Right after collection, samples were kept at -80 degrees C until analysis. This clonotype was recorded at least ten times. The clone's antigen remains unknown. No base-level quality is on record; no much larger clone is a single base apart. CDR1 and CDR2 were assigned from the germline V gene as KGHSH and LQKENI. V is shortened by 5 bases, J by 6 bases, and the region joining them spans 14 bases. Counted from cysteine to phenylalanine, this CDR3 has 14 amino acids. Here the CDR3 DNA is all that survives: 42 bases in frame from base 1.

Recombination joined TRBV18 with TRBJ2-1, with a weak D call of TRBD1 (6 bases match). The receptor comes from a donor aged 50 or older with non-small cell lung cancer. The input for sequencing was PBMCs, taken before or after stereotactic body radiation therapy (not recorded which). CDR3 sequence: CASSGGRGSNEQFF. The nucleotide sequence is TGTGCCAGCTCAGGTGGCAGGGGCTCCAATGAGCAGTTCTTC. Full variable domain (CDR3 extended with the reference TRBV18 and TRBJ2-1 proteins): NAGVMQNPRHLVRRRGQEARLRCSPMKGHSHVYWYRQLPEEGLKFMVYLQKENIIDESGMPKERFSAEFPKEGPSILRIQQVVRGDSAAYFCASSGGRGSNEQFFGPGTRLTVL.